These 22 T cell receptor beta chains were all obtained from the same sample, sequenced in a study of metastatic and nonmetastatic thyroid tumors. TCRdb reprocessed the PCR reads via MiXCR. This table holds 25,000 to 35,000 clones, around 25% found once. Prior to thyroid surgery, none of the patients had received any treatment. The sample was blood. All receptors derive from a female donor with papillary thyroid cancer or a benign thyroid nodule (not recorded which). Some clones in this sample may be carry-over from other donors' samples.

This clone has only a few counts. The junction does not match germline at one end; this may be a read error. This chain uses TRBV24-1 with TRBJ2-5; 11 positions agree with TRBD1. Germline CDR1 and CDR2: KGHDR and SFDVKD. The CDR3 is 15 residues long. CDR3 sequence reads: CATSARTGGRETEYF. CDR3 nucleotide sequence: TGTGCCACCAGTGCCAGGACAGGGGGCAGGGAGACCGAGTACTTC.

The genes are TRBV9 and TRBJ2-2; TRBD2 matches 15 bases. Trimming at V came to 0 bases and at J to 5 bases, leaving 5 bases not matched to a gene. CDR3 length equals 18 residues. From germline, CDR1 is SGDLS and CDR2 YYNGEE. The CDR3 DNA sequence: TGTGCCAGCAGCGTAGGGACTAGCGGGAGGGCCGAAACCGGGGAGCTGTTTTTT. It translates to CASSVGTSGRAETGELFF.

This clone was recorded a few times. The chain has TRBV7-2 and TRBJ1-1; the D is unclear. The germline V gene has CDR1 SGHTA and CDR2 FQGNSA. The CDR3 contains 12 residues. Trimming took off 6 bases at V and 6 bases at J, with 11 bases between the two ends. The chain's CDR3 is CASSPIGSEAFF. The CDR3, as DNA: TGTGCCAGCAGTCCAATCGGTTCTGAAGCTTTCTTT.

As concerns this clone: One end of the junction is discordant with germline, which a read error may explain. The gene calls are TRBV24-1 and TRBJ1-5; D may be TRBD1 (5 bases). This CDR3 has 18 residues. Germline V gives CDR1 KGHDR, CDR2 SFDVKD. The CDR3 region is CATGDTSMWGIDNQPQHF. Here the CDR3 DNA reads TGTGCCACCGGTGACACCTCAATGTGGGGGATCGACAATCAGCCCCAGCATTTT.

The gene calls are TRBV7-6 and TRBJ2-5; tentatively, D is TRBD1 or TRBD2 (6 bases each). The CDR3 consists of 13 residues. The germline V and J ends were trimmed by 1 base and 6 bases, with 9 bases remaining between them. The germline V gene encodes CDR1 SGHVS and CDR2 FNYEAQ. Here the CDR3 DNA reads TGTGCCAGCAGCTTAGTAGGGGGGCAGACCCAGTACTTC. As protein: CASSLVGGQTQYF.

The table lists this clone with many counts. The gene calls are TRBV4-1 and TRBJ2-1, with D possibly TRBD2 on 5 matching bases. CDR3 length: 13 amino acids. Trimming left V 3 bases short and J 6 bases short, with 9 bases between. Germline V CDR1 and CDR2: MGHRA, YSYEKL. CDR3 sequence reads: CASSHYEGNEQFF. The CDR3 nucleotides are TGCGCCAGCAGCCACTATGAGGGCAATGAGCAGTTCTTC.

This clone was observed a single time. This chain connects TRBV5-1 to TRBJ2-5; D is unclear. V gave up 1 base and J gave up 2 bases, with 0 bases separating them. This CDR3 comprises 11 residues. Per the germline V gene, CDR1 is SGHRS and CDR2 is YFSETQ. Here the CDR3 DNA reads TGCGCCAGCAGCTTGCAAGAGACCCAGTACTTC. It codes for CASSLQETQYF.

This clone was seen a handful of times. J is TRBJ1-2 and V is TRBV6-1; 7 nucleotides align to TRBD1. This CDR3 contains 16 residues. CDR1 is MNHNS and CDR2 is SASEGT in the germline V gene. J was trimmed by 7 bases and V by 6 bases; bases with no gene match: 17. In DNA, the CDR3 is TGTGCCAGCAGGCCCACAGGGGCAAGAGCAAGGAGTGGCTACACCTTC. Protein: CASRPTGARARSGYTF.

The V call is TRBV6-1, the J call TRBJ1-4; D not certain. Trimming pared 8 bases from V and 0 bases from J, leaving 10 bases between. The CDR3 runs to 14 residues. The germline V gene encodes CDR1 MNHNS and CDR2 SASEGT. DNA of the CDR3: TGTGCCAGCGGGTTAAGAACAACTAATGAAAAACTGTTTTTT. Amino acid sequence: CASGLRTTNEKLFF.

The V gene is TRBV28, the J gene TRBJ1-6; a possible D gene is TRBD1 (5 bases). Germline loops: CDR1 MDHEN, CDR2 SYDVKM. The CDR3 consists of 17 residues. V lost 3 bases to trimming and J lost 10 bases, with 22 bases between them. The CDR3 DNA sequence: TGTGCCAGCAGTTTTTGGGCAGCCTTTACTGGGGGATCACCCCTCCACTTT. Amino acid sequence: CASSFWAAFTGGSPLHF. Using reference TRBV28 and TRBJ1-6 for the parts outside the CDR3, the full variable domain is DVKVTQSSRYLVKRTGEKVFLECVQDMDHENMFWYRQDPGLGLRLIYFSYDVKMKEKGDIPEGYSVSREKKERFSLILESASTNQTSMYLCASSFWAAFTGGSPLHFGNGTRLTVT.

This clone was seen ten or more times. The rearrangement links TRBV7-8 to TRBJ1-1, with TRBD1 as a possible D gene (5 bases). There are 13 residues in the CDR3. Between the trimmed V and J ends, which lost 3 bases and 4 bases, there was a span of 9 bases. Germline CDR1 reads SGHVS; CDR2 reads FQNEAQ. CDR3: CASSFKGLTEAFF. Here the CDR3 DNA reads TGTGCCAGCAGCTTTAAGGGGCTCACTGAAGCTTTCTTT. The complete variable domain, with remaining parts taken from reference TRBV7-8 and TRBJ1-1, reads GAGVSQSPRYKVAKRGQDVALRCDPISGHVSLFWYQQALGQGPEFLTYFQNEAQLDKSGLPSDRFFAERPEGSVSTLKIQRTQQEDSAVYLCASSFKGLTEAFFGQGTRLTVV.

This clone has a count of ten or more. This chain connects TRBV27 to TRBJ1-4; 9 bases line up with TRBD1. The CDR3 runs 16 residues. Trimming removed 3 bases from V and 8 bases from J; junction bases left unmatched: 10. The germline gives CDR1 MNHEY, CDR2 SMNVEV (reference sequence). The CDR3 coding sequence is TGTGCCAGCAGTTTGCGTTTCCGGACAGGGGTCGAAAAACTGTTTTTT. Protein product: CASSLRFRTGVEKLFF. The full variable domain, completed using reference TRBV27 and TRBJ1-4, is EAQVTQNPRYLITVTGKKLTVTCSQNMNHEYMSWYRQDPGLGLRQIYYSMNVEVTDKGDVPEGYKVSRKEKRNFPLILESPSPNQTSLYFCASSLRFRTGVEKLFFGSGTQLSVL.

V is TRBV19 and J is TRBJ1-2; D perhaps matches TRBD1 (5 bases). The V gene lost 7 bases and the J gene lost 3 bases, with 18 bases spanning the gap. CDR3 length equals 15 residues. CDR1 is LNHDA and CDR2 is SQIVND in the germline V gene (reference sequence). CDR3 sequence: CASTPQPGLDYGYTF. The CDR3 DNA is TGTGCCAGTACCCCCCAACCGGGACTGGACTATGGCTACACCTTC.

The sample holds many counts of this clone. CDR3 sequence reads: CASSLALTTFYEQYF. The CDR3, as DNA: TGTGCCAGCAGCTTGGCCTTGACAACCTTCTACGAGCAGTACTTC. The chain carries TRBV5-6 and TRBJ2-7; D unclear. Per the germline V gene, CDR1 is SGHDT and CDR2 is YYEEEE. The V and J ends lost 0 bases and 3 bases respectively, with 13 bases between them. This CDR3 has 15 amino acids. The whole variable domain, remainder taken from reference TRBV5-6 and TRBJ2-7, is DAGVTQSPTHLIKTRGQQVTLRCSPKSGHDTVSWYQQALGQGPQFIFQYYEEEERQRGNFPDRFSGHQFPNYSSELNVNALLLGDSALYLCASSLALTTFYEQYFGPGTRLTVT.

This clone was seen many times. This rearrangement joins TRBV7-2 to TRBJ2-3; TRBD1 is a possible D gene (6 bases). V dropped 11 bases and J dropped 0 bases, with 18 bases sitting between them. The germline CDR1 and CDR2 sequences are SGHTA and FQGNSA. This CDR3 contains 15 residues. The CDR3, as DNA: TGTGCCGCCAGGGGCGGTAACTATAGCACAGATACGCAGTATTTT. It encodes CAARGGNYSTDTQYF.

This clone was counted many times. The chain joins TRBV20-1 to TRBJ1-5, with 8 bases fitting TRBD1. Germline CDR1 and CDR2: DFQATT and SNEGSKA (reference sequence). With 1 base clipped from V and 3 bases from J, the junction kept 8 bases outside the gene matches. CDR3 length: 16 amino acids. CDR3 region: CSARGGQGVDNQPQHF. The CDR3 DNA is TGCAGTGCTAGAGGTGGACAGGGAGTTGACAATCAGCCCCAGCATTTT.

The chain is built from TRBV3-1 and TRBJ1-2, with D tentatively TRBD1 (5 bases). V was pared by 1 base and J by 9 bases, with 24 bases between. This CDR3 has 17 residues. The germline CDR1 and CDR2 sequences are LGHDT and YNNKEL (reference sequence). In DNA, the CDR3 is TGTGCCAGCAGCCAAGTTCTCTCAGGCCGGGGCAGTACCTGCTACACCTTC. This encodes CASSQVLSGRGSTCYTF.

The J gene is TRBJ2-5, the V gene TRBV20-1; D ambiguous. This CDR3 contains 13 residues. Germline loops: CDR1 DFQATT, CDR2 SNEGSKA (reference sequence). Trimming removed 3 bases from V and 1 base from J, with 9 bases in between. The CDR3 DNA follows: TGCAGTGCTAGGGCGTTAGCCCAAGAGACCCAGTACTTC. Translating gives CSARALAQETQYF.

Ten or more counts support this clone. The chain links TRBV4-1 to TRBJ1-1; D not resolved. Germline values: CDR1 MGHRA, CDR2 YSYEKL. Deletions cut 3 bases from V and 0 bases from J, with 5 bases between. The CDR3 runs to 13 residues. CDR3 nucleotide sequence: TGCGCCAGCAGCCAGAAGTTGAACACTGAAGCTTTCTTT. Protein product: CASSQKLNTEAFF.

By share of the sample, this clone is medium-sized. The rearrangement joins TRBV20-1 to TRBJ2-7, with D maybe TRBD1 (5 bases). Per germline, CDR1 DFQATT and CDR2 SNEGSKA (reference sequence). The CDR3 is 12 amino acids. The V gene lost 5 bases and the J gene lost 1 base, with 9 bases spanning the gap. Here the CDR3 reads CSAVRESYEQYF. The CDR3 DNA reads TGCAGTGCTGTCAGGGAATCCTACGAGCAGTACTTC.

Comment on this clone: Germline is not matched at one junction end, which may reflect a read error. This chain joins TRBV9 and TRBJ2-7; 7 bases line up with TRBD2. The CDR3 spans 14 residues. CDR1 is SGDLS, CDR2 YYNGEE, per germline. Written as DNA, the CDR3 is TGTTCCAGCAGCGTAGCTAGCGGTGCCTACGAGCAGTACTTC. Its protein product is CSSSVASGAYEQYF.

This clone was detected once. The rearrangement links TRBV11-3 to TRBJ1-6; possible D gene TRBD1, 6 bases. Germline values: CDR1 SGHNT, CDR2 YENEEA. CDR3 size: 15 residues. The V gene lost 6 bases and the J gene lost 7 bases, with 16 bases spanning the gap. CDR3 coding DNA: TGTGCCAGCAGTTCTACAGGGAATCGAAATTCACCCCTCCACTTT. It translates to CASSSTGNRNSPLHF.